The 14 T cell receptor beta chains reported below all come from one sample, sequenced in a study of shared clonotypes between healthy human individuals. Method: immunoSEQ multiplex PCR; TCRdb's copy keeps in-frame clones and lacks some. The sample contains over a million clones, approximately 98.5% of which appear only once. Input material: naive CD4+ T cells sorted from blood. Noted subset: CD45RA+ positively selected. Source of these receptors: a man aged 25 to 40 in good health.

V usage is TRBV7-2 and J usage is TRBJ1-2; the D is unclear. Germline V lookup: CDR1 SGHTA, CDR2 FQGNSA. V lost 9 bases, J lost 3 bases, and 14 bases lay in between. The CDR3 sequence is 13 residues long. The CDR3 bases are TGTGCCAGTCTCTACGCCGGCGACTATGGCTACACCTTC. This sequence encodes CASLYAGDYGYTF.

This chain connects TRBV5-1 to TRBJ1-1; D is ambiguous. The CDR3 has 14 residues. Between the trimmed V and J ends, which lost 0 bases and 4 bases, there was a span of 10 bases. Germline values: CDR1 SGHRS, CDR2 YFSETQ. This chain's CDR3 is CASSLVSPPTEAFF. The CDR3 DNA sequence: TGCGCCAGCAGCTTGGTGTCGCCACCCACTGAAGCTTTCTTT.

The chain is built from TRBV5-4 and TRBJ1-4; D is perhaps TRBD1 (6 bases). This CDR3 has 14 amino acids. Trimming left V 0 bases short and J 5 bases short, with 8 bases between. From germline, CDR1 is SGHNT and CDR2 YYREEE (reference sequence). The CDR3 here is CASSLAGANEKLFF. The DNA of the CDR3 is TGTGCCAGCAGCTTGGCAGGGGCAAATGAAAAACTGTTTTTT.

V is TRBV7-2 and J is TRBJ2-1; maybe TRBD1 (6 bases). The V and J ends lost 5 bases and 6 bases respectively, with 14 bases between them. CDR3 length: 14 amino acids. Germline CDR1 SGHTA, CDR2 FQGNSA. The CDR3: CASSVLRGRNEQFF. The CDR3 bases are TGTGCCAGCAGCGTGCTCAGGGGACGCAATGAGCAGTTCTTC.

The CDR3 sequence is CASSTFTGQPQHF. CDR3 DNA: TGTGCCAGCAGCACCTTCACAGGGCAGCCCCAGCATTTT. This chain joins TRBV9 and TRBJ1-5, with a possible D match to TRBD1 (6 bases). Germline V lookup: CDR1 SGDLS, CDR2 YYNGEE. The CDR3 totals 13 residues. V was shortened by 4 bases and J by 7 bases, with 12 bases between the two germline ends.

The genes are TRBV6-6 and TRBJ2-7; D unresolved. CDR3 length equals 16 residues. V was clipped by 2 bases and J by 3 bases, with 17 bases between them. The germline gives CDR1 MNHNY, CDR2 SVGAGI (reference sequence). CDR3 sequence reads: CASSYSSPGLVYEQYF. The CDR3 coding sequence is TGTGCCAGCAGTTACAGTTCTCCGGGCCTAGTCTACGAGCAGTACTTC.

This clone has only one observation. CDR3: CASSLFLGKGGTDTQYF. The CDR3 coding sequence is TGTGCCAGCAGCTTATTTTTGGGGAAGGGGGGCACAGATACGCAGTATTTT. V is TRBV7-9 and J is TRBJ2-3, with D perhaps matching TRBD1 (6 bases). Trimming took off 2 bases at V and 1 base at J, with 16 bases between the two ends. Per the germline V gene, CDR1 is SEHNR and CDR2 is FQNEAQ (reference sequence). The CDR3 covers 17 residues.

J is TRBJ2-7 and V is TRBV30, with 7 bases matching TRBD1. After removal of 4 bases from V and 3 bases from J, the junction contained 3 bases not matched to a gene. In germline, CDR1 is GTSNPN, CDR2 SVGIG (reference sequence). The CDR3 runs to 12 residues. The CDR3 nucleotides read TGTGCCTGGACCACAGGGGTCTACGAGCAGTACTTC. Protein sequence: CAWTTGVYEQYF. Together with reference TRBV30 and TRBJ2-7, the CDR3 gives the full variable domain: SQTIHQWPATLVQPVGSPLSLECTVEGTSNPNLYWYRQAAGRGLQLLFYSVGIGQISSEVPQNLSASRPQDRQFILSSKKLLLSDSGFYLCAWTTGVYEQYFGPGTRLTVT.

The gene calls are TRBV11-2 and TRBJ2-7; TRBD2 matches 8 bases. This CDR3 contains 17 residues. Germline CDR1 and CDR2: SGHAT and FQNNGV. V dropped 1 base and J dropped 2; count of bases not matched to a gene: 10. CDR3 loop: CASSLGTRGGRPYEQYF. The DNA of the CDR3 is TGTGCCAGCAGCTTAGGAACTCGGGGCGGGAGGCCCTACGAGCAGTACTTC.

V usage is TRBV7-2 and J usage is TRBJ1-1; D is undetermined. Germline V lookup: CDR1 SGHTA, CDR2 FQGNSA. The CDR3 is 15 residues long. V dropped 2 bases and J dropped 1 base, with 11 bases sitting between them. The CDR3 DNA is TGTGCCAGCAGCTTACACGGACCTTCGAACACTGAAGCTTTCTTT. Encoded protein: CASSLHGPSNTEAFF. Looking up the rest from reference TRBV7-2 and TRBJ1-1 gives the full variable domain: GAGVSQSPSNKVTEKGKDVELRCDPISGHTALYWYRQSLGQGLEFLIYFQGNSAPDKSGLPSDRFSAERTGGSVSTLTIQRTQQEDSAVYLCASSLHGPSNTEAFFGQGTRLTVV.

This chain joins TRBV27 and TRBJ2-1; D perhaps matches TRBD2 (6 bases). Germline CDR1 is MNHEY and CDR2 is SMNVEV (reference sequence). V lost 0 bases to trimming and J lost 5 bases, with 14 bases between them. This CDR3 is built from 16 residues. DNA of the CDR3: TGTGCCAGCAGTTTATCGGCGGGACTCACCGACAATGAGCAGTTCTTC. Translation gives CASSLSAGLTDNEQFF.

The rearrangement joins TRBV28 to TRBJ1-2, with 9 bases fitting TRBD1. Germline CDR1 MDHEN, CDR2 SYDVKM. CDR3 length: 12 amino acids. After removal of 6 bases from V and 12 bases from J, the junction contained 8 bases not matched to a gene. CDR3 DNA sequence: TGTGCCAGCAGAACCGGGACAGGGAAAAACACCTTC. Translating gives CASRTGTGKNTF.

As for this clone: Other nucleotide sequences from this sample produce the same CDR3. The chain joins TRBV18 to TRBJ2-7; TRBD1 matches 7 bases. This CDR3 has 13 amino acids. The germline V gene encodes CDR1 KGHSH and CDR2 LQKENI. V lost 6 bases and J lost 6; bases outside the gene matches: 8. The CDR3 sequence is CASSPKGAVEQYF. The CDR3 DNA sequence: TGTGCCAGCTCCCCAAAGGGGGCGGTCGAGCAGTACTTC.

The J gene is TRBJ2-7, the V gene TRBV6-5; D is possibly TRBD2 (6 bases). This CDR3 is built from 14 residues. The V and J ends lost 5 bases and 2 bases respectively, with 13 bases between them. CDR1 and CDR2 (germline): MNHEY, SVGAGI. For the CDR3, the DNA is TGTGCCAGCAGTGCGCCGGGACTCACCTACGAGCAGTACTTC. Residues: CASSAPGLTYEQYF.